The source of this T cell receptor (beta chain) is a study of OX40 agonist ivuxolimab in advanced cancers. TCRdb's table, derived via immunoSEQ multiplex PCR, lists solely in-frame clones and lacks some. The sample includes around 37,000 clones, roughly 76% of them seen just once. CDR3 length: 14 amino acids. The germline gives CDR1 SGHRS, CDR2 YFSETQ. Trimming left V 5 bases short and J 6 bases short, with 15 bases between. The TCR was taken from an adult with an advanced solid tumor such as melanoma, head and neck, liver or kidney cancer. The sequencing used CD4+ or CD8+ T cells sorted from blood, collected in a trial of the OX40 agonist ivuxolimab. This chain joins TRBV5-1 and TRBJ2-1; tentative D call: TRBD1 (7 bases). CDR3 nucleotides: TGCGCCAGCAGTGACAGGGACGGGGGCAATGAGCAGTTCTTC. It is translated as CASSDRDGGNEQFF.